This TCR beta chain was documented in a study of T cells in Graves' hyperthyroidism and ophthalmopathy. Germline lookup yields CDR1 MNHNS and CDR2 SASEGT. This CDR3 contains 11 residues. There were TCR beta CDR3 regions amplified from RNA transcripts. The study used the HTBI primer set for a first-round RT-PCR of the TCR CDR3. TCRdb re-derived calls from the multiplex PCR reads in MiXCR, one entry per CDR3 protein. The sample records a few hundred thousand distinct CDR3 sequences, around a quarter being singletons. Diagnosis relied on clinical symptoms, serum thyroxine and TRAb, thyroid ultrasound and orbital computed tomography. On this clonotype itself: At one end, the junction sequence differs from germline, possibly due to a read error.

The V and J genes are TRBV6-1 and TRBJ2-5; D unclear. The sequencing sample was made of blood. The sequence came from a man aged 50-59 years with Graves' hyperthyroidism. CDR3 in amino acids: CASPYQETQYF. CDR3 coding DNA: TGTGCCAGCCCCTACCAGGAGACCCAGTACTTC.